The T cell receptor beta chain under discussion was sequenced for a study of T cell responses to AZD1222 COVID-19 vaccine. Study-level points and caveats: Dominant at 160-218 and 743-854, vaccine-associated CD4 TCRs also spanned spike. Spike-specific TCR breadth and depth rose after two AZD1222 doses.

The table came from immunoSEQ multiplex PCR; TCRdb's copy has only in-frame clones and leaves some out. The sample records 150,000 to 200,000 clones, around 94% being singletons. A note on this clone: What it binds is not known.

Per the germline V gene, CDR1 is MDHEN and CDR2 is SYDVKM. The CDR3 runs 12 residues. Trimming cost V 9 bases and J 7 bases, with 16 bases left between them. The clonotype originates from an adult in good health. Sequences were derived from peripheral blood, sampled on day 0 of AZD1222 vaccination. The J gene is TRBJ2-7, the V gene TRBV28; no firm D call. The CDR3 is CASLSYSGEQYF. The DNA for the CDR3 is TGTGCCAGTCTCAGTTATTCGGGTGAGCAGTACTTC.